One and the same sample provided the 14 T cell receptor beta chains below, sequenced in a study of blood T cell repertoires in COVID-19 (dated by TCRdb to 2018 to 2021). Library generation was performed with the immunoSEQ multiplex PCR assay. What TCRdb holds here is the immuneACCESS table cut down to in-frame rearrangements. Part of the clones is not present; checked against another copy, under half of the missing clones reflect an unresolved V gene, and the others are unexplained. The sample table records tens of thousands of clones; 65% to 85% of these occur just once. About 5.8% of the sample rests with the top ten. Sequenced: peripheral blood. All receptors come from a man aged 55 to 70 with active or convalescent COVID-19.

The gene calls are TRBV3-1 (or the pseudogene TRBV3-2) and TRBJ2-3; 8 nucleotides line up with TRBD2. The V segment lost 4 bases and the J segment 14 bases; nucleotides outside the gene matches: 20. The V gene's germline CDR1 is LGHDT and CDR2 YNNKEL (reference sequence). The length of the CDR3 is 16 residues. The CDR3 here is CASSPHSGVRVQSWYF. The DNA for the CDR3 is TGTGCCAGCAGCCCGCATAGCGGGGTTAGGGTGCAGTCGTGGTATTTT.

This chain connects TRBV3-1 (or the pseudogene TRBV3-2) to TRBJ1-5; D is unclear. The germline V gene has CDR1 LGHDT and CDR2 YNNKEL (reference sequence). Trimming cost V 6 bases and J 7 bases, with 22 bases left between them. This CDR3 spans 16 amino acids. The CDR3 bases are TGTGCCAGCAGGCCAAGTATGTTAACTAAGCAGCAGCCCCAGCATTTT. This codes for CASRPSMLTKQQPQHF.

For the CDR3, the DNA is TGTGCCAGTAGTATAGTTGACAGGGTAGGTGAGCAGTTCTTC. Translating gives CASSIVDRVGEQFF. The V and J genes are TRBV19 and TRBJ2-1; 7 nucleotides agree with TRBD1. There are 14 residues in the CDR3. Germline CDR1 LNHDA, CDR2 SQIVND (reference sequence). J lost 9 bases, V lost 1 base, and 6 bases had no gene match.

The rearrangement joins TRBV2 to TRBJ2-7; D is perhaps TRBD2 (5 bases). Germline-derived CDR1 and CDR2 are SNHLY and FYNNEI. V was shortened by 6 bases and J by 7 bases, with 19 bases between the two germline ends. The CDR3 extends over 14 amino acids. The CDR3 bases are TGTGCCAGCAGGACTACTAGAGAGACCCGAGAGCAGTACTTC. Residues: CASRTTRETREQYF.

The CDR3 spells CASSLAQTSYEQYF. The CDR3, as DNA: TGTGCCAGCAGCTTAGCGCAAACTTCCTACGAGCAGTACTTC. V usage is TRBV7-9 and J usage is TRBJ2-7; D is unresolved. The V gene's germline CDR1 is SEHNR and CDR2 FQNEAQ (reference sequence). V was shortened by 0 bases and J by 1 base, with 7 bases between the two germline ends. The CDR3 is 14 amino acids.

About this clone: One end of the junction is discordant with germline, which a read error may explain. The chain joins TRBV10-3 to TRBJ2-1; D is possibly TRBD1 (5 bases). From germline, CDR1 is ENHRY and CDR2 SYGVKD. CDR3 length: 16 amino acids. The CDR3 DNA is TGTGCCATCACTAAGGACACAACGAGCTCCTATAATGAGCAGTTCTTC. Translating it yields CAITKDTTSSYNEQFF.

The chain links TRBV6-4 to TRBJ1-2; perhaps TRBD1 as D (5 bases). CDR1 and CDR2 (germline): MRHNA, SNTAGT. This CDR3 is 12 amino acids long. V lost 6 bases, J lost 6 bases, and 11 bases lay in between. In nucleotides, the CDR3 is TGTGCCAGCAGGCAGGGTCGGGATGGCTACACCTTC. This encodes CASRQGRDGYTF.

DNA for the CDR3: TGCGCCAGCAGCCAAGAACCCTTCTCGACAGGCGCTGGAAACACCATATATTTT. Amino acid sequence: CASSQEPFSTGAGNTIYF. This chain connects TRBV4-1 to TRBJ1-3; perhaps TRBD1 as D (6 bases). The V gene's germline CDR1 is MGHRA and CDR2 YSYEKL. The CDR3 has 18 residues. V lost 0 bases and J lost 2, with 17 bases in between.

This sequence joins TRBV2 and TRBJ2-3; possibly TRBD1 for D (5 bases). This CDR3 comprises 15 residues. Deletions cut 1 base from V and 5 bases from J, with 13 bases between. Germline CDR1 is SNHLY and CDR2 is FYNNEI. The CDR3 nucleotides read TGTGCCAGCAGTGAAGGTTTAGGGGCGGTAGATACGCAGTATTTT. Amino acids: CASSEGLGAVDTQYF.

The DNA of the CDR3 is TGTGCCAGCAGCCAACACCCTCCCCAGGACTCCTATAATTCACCCCTCCACTTT. It translates to CASSQHPPQDSYNSPLHF. The chain employs TRBV4-2 and TRBJ1-6; D ambiguous. Germline values: CDR1 LGHNA, CDR2 YNFKEQ. This CDR3 region has 18 residues. The germline V and J ends were trimmed by 2 bases and 0 bases, with 14 bases remaining between them.

This chain uses TRBV14 with TRBJ1-5, with TRBD1 as a possible D gene (6 bases). V lost 2 bases and J lost 6, with 20 bases in between. Germline V lookup: CDR1 SGHDN, CDR2 FVKESK. This CDR3 is 17 amino acids long. The CDR3 reads CASSQSTQGFGCQPQHF. As DNA, the CDR3 is TGTGCCAGCAGCCAAAGTACCCAGGGGTTTGGCTGTCAGCCCCAGCATTTT.

Remarks on this clone: One end of the junction fails to match germline, which may point to a read error. The chain combines TRBV7-7 with TRBJ2-7, with 10 bases identical to TRBD1. CDR1 is SSHAT, CDR2 FNYEAQ, per germline (reference sequence). This CDR3 is 14 amino acids long. CDR3 amino acids: CASSRAGTGVEQYF. For the CDR3, the DNA is TGTGCTAGCAGCAGAGCCGGGACAGGGGTCGAGCAGTACTTC. The full variable domain, with the rest looked up from reference TRBV7-7 and TRBJ2-7, is GAGVSQSPRYKVTKRGQDVTLRCDPISSHATLYWYQQALGQGPEFLTYFNYEAQPDKSGLPSDRFSAERPEGSISTLTIQRTEQRDSAMYRCASSRAGTGVEQYFGPGTRLTVT.

The J gene is TRBJ2-1, the V gene TRBV9, with 12 bases identical to TRBD2. The germline V gene encodes CDR1 SGDLS and CDR2 YYNGEE. V shed 4 bases and J 8 bases; nucleotides not matched to a gene: 13. The length of the CDR3 is 17 residues. The CDR3 here is CASSLSSSSGGVDEQFF. The CDR3 bases are TGTGCCAGCAGCCTCAGTTCCTCTAGCGGGGGGGTCGATGAGCAGTTCTTC.

The chain carries TRBV11-3 and TRBJ1-1; 9 bases are shared with TRBD1. Per germline, CDR1 SGHNT and CDR2 YENEEA. The CDR3 contains 13 residues. V dropped 5 bases and J dropped 5; count of bases not matched to a gene: 3. CDR3 sequence reads: CASSIGTGTEAFF. The CDR3 bases are TGTGCCAGCAGCATCGGGACAGGGACTGAAGCTTTCTTT. Together with reference TRBV11-3 and TRBJ1-1, the CDR3 gives the full variable domain: EAGVVQSPRYKIIEKKQPVAFWCNPISGHNTLYWYLQNLGQGPELLIRYENEEAVDDSQLPKDRFSAERLKGVDSTLKIQPAELGDSAVYLCASSIGTGTEAFFGQGTRLTVV.